This entry describes one T cell receptor beta chain. The repertoire was sequenced with immunoSEQ multiplex PCR; TCRdb's copy has only in-frame clones and lacks some. The data show a few hundred thousand clones, with roughly 86% seen just once and roughly 2.9% held by the top ten. Clinical history as reported by participants underpinned cohort assignment. The sample belongs to a study of blood T cell repertoires in COVID-19. This CDR3 comprises 12 residues. CDR1 is ENHRY, CDR2 SYGVKD, per germline. The V end lost 2 bases, the J end lost 13 bases, and 12 bases lay between the germline ends. The origin of this receptor is a woman in her fifties or sixties who had been exposed to COVID-19. The sequenced material came from PBMCs or T cells enriched from blood (not recorded which). The chain has TRBV10-3 and TRBJ2-1; perhaps TRBD2 as D (5 bases). The CDR3 DNA follows: TGTGCCATCAGTGAGACCGTCCCGGGACAGTTCTTC. Its translation: CAISETVPGQFF.